The clone carrying this T cell receptor (beta chain) was recorded a few times. The sample is drawn from a study of blood T cell repertoires in COVID-19. Study summary: Samples of COVID-19 (acute and convalescent) were obtained from the United States, Italy and Spain. From T cells, B-cell-depleted T cells, or PBMCs came the material, which was cDNA or gDNA.

Authors' methods: By means of reference gene primer amplification, nucleated cell counts were estimated. The assay was immunoSEQ multiplex PCR, and TCRdb's table has in-frame clones only and misses some. That table furnishes V, J and clone size, whereas the DNA furnished D and trimming. The sample gives 140,000 to 150,000 clones, 84% of which show up once; almost 6% is in the top ten. CDR1 is LNHNV and CDR2 is YYDKDF in the germline V gene (reference sequence). The CDR3 length is 17 residues. V dropped 3 bases and J dropped 3 bases, with 21 bases sitting between them. Source material: PBMCs or T cells enriched from blood (not recorded which). The gene calls are TRBV15 and TRBJ2-7; the D gene is possibly TRBD1 (6 bases). This clonotype originated in a woman aged 45-59 years who had been exposed to COVID-19. The CDR3 loop reads CATSRFRGQRAIYEQYF. In nucleotides, the CDR3 is TGTGCCACCAGCAGGTTCCGAGGACAGCGAGCTATCTACGAGCAGTACTTC.